This is a list of T cell receptor beta chains from one sample in a study of T-cell reconstitution after alpha-beta-depleted transplantation in children. TCRdb fed the PCR reads into MiXCR, producing one record per CDR3 protein. This sample has 70,000 to 100,000 distinct CDR3 sequences, with over 9% found just once. Here the sequenced sample was PBMCs from the stem cell graft donor, taken from the stem cell graft. These receptors originate from a human donor who donated a stem cell graft to a child with inherited bone marrow failure. Both conserved end residues are part of each CDR3. D genes are given only for firm matches. Where a row states a size, it is once, few, many or the class of an expanded clone; other rows omit it.

j_call: TRBJ1-5
d_call: .
v_call: TRBV5-1
clone_size: many
cdr3_aa: CASSWGGPNQPQHF
cdr3_nt: TGCGCCAGCAGCTGGGGTGGGCCAAATCAGCCCCAGCATTTT

j_call: TRBJ2-1
d_call: .
v_call: TRBV28
clone_size: many
cdr3_aa: CASSLLDPSYNEQFF
cdr3_nt: TGTGCCAGCAGTTTATTGGACCCTTCCTACAATGAGCAGTTCTTC

j_call: TRBJ2-7
d_call: .
v_call: TRBV5-1
clone_size: many
cdr3_aa: CASSWRTDYEQYF
cdr3_nt: TGCGCCAGCAGCTGGAGGACTGATTACGAGCAGTACTTC

j_call: TRBJ2-2
d_call: .
v_call: TRBV9
clone_size: many
cdr3_aa: CASAFDGELFF
cdr3_nt: TGTGCCAGCGCTTTTGACGGGGAGCTGTTTTTT

j_call: TRBJ1-2
d_call: .
v_call: TRBV7-2
clone_size: many
cdr3_aa: CASSLLTGLSPGVTF
cdr3_nt: TGTGCCAGCAGCTTACTGACAGGATTAAGTCCTGGTGTCACCTTC

j_call: TRBJ2-7
d_call: TRBD2
v_call: TRBV10-3
clone_size: few
cdr3_aa: CAISEKAGGPHEQYF
cdr3_nt: TGTGCCATCAGTGAGAAAGCGGGAGGGCCCCACGAGCAGTACTTC

j_call: TRBJ1-1
d_call: .
v_call: TRBV5-8
clone_size: many
cdr3_aa: CASSGERSGPTVNTEAFF
cdr3_nt: TGTGCCAGCAGCGGAGAAAGATCGGGACCCACGGTGAACACTGAAGCTTTCTTT

j_call: TRBJ2-3
d_call: TRBD1
v_call: TRBV4-3
clone_size: many
cdr3_aa: CASSPTQGRADTQYF
cdr3_nt: TGCGCCAGCAGCCCTACACAGGGGCGCGCAGATACGCAGTATTTT

j_call: TRBJ2-1
d_call: .
v_call: TRBV7-3
clone_size: once
cdr3_aa: CASSLSPGLVDEQFF
cdr3_nt: TGTGCCAGCAGCCTTTCTCCGGGACTGGTCGATGAGCAGTTCTTC

j_call: TRBJ1-4
d_call: .
v_call: TRBV20-1
clone_size: many
cdr3_aa: CSAREGGREKLFF
cdr3_nt: TGCAGTGCTCGTGAGGGCGGTAGGGAAAAACTGTTTTTT

j_call: TRBJ1-1
d_call: .
v_call: TRBV9
clone_size: many
cdr3_aa: CASSVAAGRQAFF
cdr3_nt: TGTGCCAGCAGCGTAGCGGCGGGGAGGCAAGCTTTCTTT

j_call: TRBJ1-5
d_call: .
v_call: TRBV20-1
clone_size: many
cdr3_aa: CSATDTNQPQHF
cdr3_nt: TGCAGTGCTACGGACACCAATCAGCCCCAGCATTTT

j_call: TRBJ2-7
d_call: .
v_call: TRBV5-5
clone_size: many
cdr3_aa: CASSRDGNSYEQYF
cdr3_nt: TGTGCCAGCAGCCGGGACGGCAACTCCTACGAGCAGTACTTC

j_call: TRBJ2-3
d_call: TRBD2
v_call: TRBV9
clone_size: few
cdr3_aa: CASSWTSGATSTDTQYF
cdr3_nt: TGTGCCAGCAGCTGGACTAGCGGGGCGACTAGCACAGATACGCAGTATTTT

j_call: TRBJ2-1
d_call: TRBD2
v_call: TRBV5-6
clone_size: many
cdr3_aa: CASIYGELAGDNEQFF
cdr3_nt: TGTGCCAGCATCTACGGAGAACTAGCGGGAGACAATGAGCAGTTCTTC

j_call: TRBJ1-5
d_call: .
v_call: TRBV29-1
clone_size: few
cdr3_aa: CSVDGGGSNQPQHF
cdr3_nt: TGCAGCGTTGACGGGGGAGGGAGCAATCAGCCCCAGCATTTT

j_call: TRBJ2-7
d_call: TRBD1
v_call: TRBV18
clone_size: many
cdr3_aa: CASSPSRDRAYEQYF
cdr3_nt: TGTGCCAGCTCACCTAGCCGGGACAGGGCCTACGAGCAGTACTTC

j_call: TRBJ2-7
d_call: .
v_call: TRBV7-2
clone_size: .
cdr3_aa: CASSLFRKNEQYF
cdr3_nt: TGTGCCAGCAGCTTATTTCGGAAGAACGAGCAGTACTTC

j_call: TRBJ2-1
d_call: TRBD2
v_call: TRBV29-1
clone_size: many
cdr3_aa: CSVEDLQASGSVDEQFF
cdr3_nt: TGCAGCGTTGAAGATCTACAGGCTAGCGGGAGCGTAGATGAGCAGTTCTTC

j_call: TRBJ2-5
d_call: .
v_call: TRBV4-3
clone_size: many
cdr3_aa: CASSRRRAETQYF
cdr3_nt: TGCGCCAGCAGCCGGCGGCGAGCGGAGACCCAGTACTTC

j_call: TRBJ2-5
d_call: TRBD2
v_call: TRBV5-1
clone_size: many
cdr3_aa: CASSLLAGFQETQYF
cdr3_nt: TGCGCCAGCAGCTTACTAGCGGGTTTCCAAGAGACCCAGTACTTC

j_call: TRBJ2-5
d_call: .
v_call: TRBV28
clone_size: .
cdr3_aa: CASCLGPRETQYF
cdr3_nt: TGTGCCAGCTGCTTGGGACCCCGAGAGACCCAGTACTTC

j_call: TRBJ2-3
d_call: TRBD2
v_call: TRBV7-2
clone_size: few
cdr3_aa: CASSSGLAGPDTQYF
cdr3_nt: TGTGCCAGCAGCTCCGGACTAGCGGGACCAGATACGCAGTATTTT

j_call: TRBJ2-7
d_call: .
v_call: TRBV19
clone_size: .
cdr3_aa: CASSIAGSTYEQYF
cdr3_nt: TGTGCCAGTAGTATCGCAGGGTCGACCTACGAGCAGTACTTC

j_call: TRBJ2-2
d_call: .
v_call: TRBV5-5
clone_size: many
cdr3_aa: CASSWGPNTGELFF
cdr3_nt: TGTGCCAGCAGCTGGGGACCTAACACCGGGGAGCTGTTTTTT

j_call: TRBJ2-2
d_call: TRBD1
v_call: TRBV24-1
clone_size: many
cdr3_aa: CATSDSGQGRTGELFF
cdr3_nt: TGTGCCACCAGTGATTCGGGACAGGGAAGGACCGGGGAGCTGTTTTTT

j_call: TRBJ2-7
d_call: TRBD1
v_call: TRBV11-2
clone_size: many
cdr3_aa: CASSLGGQVYEQYF
cdr3_nt: TGTGCCAGCAGCTTAGGGGGACAGGTCTACGAGCAGTACTTC

j_call: TRBJ2-1
d_call: .
v_call: TRBV6-2/TRBV6-3
clone_size: many
cdr3_aa: CASSLDSSYNEQFF
cdr3_nt: TGTGCCAGCAGTCTGGACAGCTCCTACAATGAGCAGTTCTTC

j_call: TRBJ2-3
d_call: .
v_call: TRBV20-1
clone_size: many
cdr3_aa: CSAGTLRTDTQYF
cdr3_nt: TGCAGTGCTGGAACCCTACGCACAGATACGCAGTATTTT

j_call: TRBJ2-7
d_call: .
v_call: TRBV7-9
clone_size: many
cdr3_aa: CASSTRQSSYEQYF
cdr3_nt: TGTGCCAGCAGCACCCGACAGAGCTCCTACGAGCAGTACTTC

j_call: TRBJ2-7
d_call: TRBD1
v_call: TRBV29-1
clone_size: many
cdr3_aa: CSVEGTGDAYEQYF
cdr3_nt: TGCAGCGTTGAAGGGACAGGGGATGCCTACGAGCAGTACTTC

j_call: TRBJ1-1
d_call: .
v_call: TRBV30
clone_size: few
cdr3_aa: CAWSPGPEAFF
cdr3_nt: TGTGCCTGGAGCCCCGGGCCTGAAGCTTTCTTT

j_call: TRBJ2-3
d_call: .
v_call: TRBV5-1
clone_size: many
cdr3_aa: CASSLVRGGDSRDTQYF
cdr3_nt: TGCGCCAGCAGCTTGGTGAGGGGGGGAGACTCGAGAGATACGCAGTATTTT

j_call: TRBJ1-2
d_call: TRBD1
v_call: TRBV4-3
clone_size: many
cdr3_aa: CASSQQTGIGYGYTF
cdr3_nt: TGCGCCAGCAGCCAACAGACAGGGATCGGGTATGGCTACACCTTC

j_call: TRBJ2-7
d_call: .
v_call: TRBV11-2
clone_size: many
cdr3_aa: CASSLYAGPSAAFHEQYF
cdr3_nt: TGTGCCAGCAGCTTATATGCGGGGCCCTCAGCAGCGTTCCACGAGCAGTACTTC

j_call: TRBJ2-2
d_call: .
v_call: TRBV12-3/TRBV12-4
clone_size: many
cdr3_aa: CASSFPGQSPNTGELFF
cdr3_nt: TGTGCCAGCAGTTTCCCAGGACAGAGCCCGAACACCGGGGAGCTGTTTTTT

j_call: TRBJ2-3
d_call: TRBD1
v_call: TRBV29-1
clone_size: many
cdr3_aa: CSVSTGGGQEGGTDTQYF
cdr3_nt: TGCAGCGTTTCGACAGGGGGGGGCCAAGAGGGAGGAACAGATACGCAGTATTTT

j_call: TRBJ2-5
d_call: .
v_call: TRBV5-6
clone_size: .
cdr3_aa: CASSLPGGGETQYF
cdr3_nt: TGTGCCAGCAGCTTGCCAGGGGGAGGAGAGACCCAGTACTTC

j_call: TRBJ2-4
d_call: TRBD1
v_call: TRBV20-1
clone_size: many
cdr3_aa: CSASVGQARSNIQYF
cdr3_nt: TGCAGTGCTAGCGTTGGACAGGCCCGTTCGAACATTCAGTACTTC

j_call: TRBJ2-1
d_call: TRBD2
v_call: TRBV7-9
clone_size: many
cdr3_aa: CASGLAGGRSYNEQFF
cdr3_nt: TGTGCCAGCGGACTAGCGGGAGGGCGCTCCTACAATGAGCAGTTCTTC

j_call: TRBJ1-5
d_call: .
v_call: TRBV7-9
clone_size: many
cdr3_aa: CASSSESQPQHF
cdr3_nt: TGTGCCAGCAGCTCCGAATCTCAGCCCCAGCATTTT

j_call: TRBJ2-7
d_call: TRBD2
v_call: TRBV20-1
clone_size: many
cdr3_aa: CSARDRAGARSYEQYF
cdr3_nt: TGCAGTGCTAGGGATAGGGCGGGAGCTCGGTCCTACGAGCAGTACTTC

j_call: TRBJ2-7
d_call: .
v_call: TRBV27
clone_size: many
cdr3_aa: CASRYPPPWGCSYEQYF
cdr3_nt: TGTGCCAGCAGATACCCTCCTCCCTGGGGGTGCTCCTACGAGCAGTACTTC

j_call: TRBJ2-5
d_call: .
v_call: TRBV7-2
clone_size: many
cdr3_aa: CASRAPGQETQYF
cdr3_nt: TGTGCCAGCAGGGCCCCGGGACAAGAGACCCAGTACTTC

j_call: TRBJ2-6
d_call: .
v_call: TRBV9
clone_size: many
cdr3_aa: CASSVGPGAGANVLTF
cdr3_nt: TGTGCCAGCAGCGTAGGACCAGGGGCGGGGGCCAACGTCCTGACTTTC

j_call: TRBJ2-1
d_call: .
v_call: TRBV5-1
clone_size: many
cdr3_aa: CASSPAGGAPYNEQFF
cdr3_nt: TGCGCCAGCAGCCCGGCAGGGGGGGCCCCCTACAATGAGCAGTTCTTC

j_call: TRBJ2-5
d_call: TRBD2
v_call: TRBV20-1
clone_size: many
cdr3_aa: CSAIRGRAYSETQYF
cdr3_nt: TGCAGTGCTATTCGCGGGAGGGCGTACTCAGAGACCCAGTACTTC

j_call: TRBJ2-7
d_call: TRBD2
v_call: TRBV7-2
clone_size: many
cdr3_aa: CASSPRSGGPYEQYF
cdr3_nt: TGTGCCAGCAGCCCCCGATCGGGAGGGCCCTACGAGCAGTACTTC

j_call: TRBJ1-1
d_call: .
v_call: TRBV20-1
clone_size: many
cdr3_aa: CIARPGHPLTEAFF
cdr3_nt: TGCATTGCGCGACCGGGACACCCTCTCACTGAAGCTTTCTTT

j_call: TRBJ1-1
d_call: .
v_call: TRBV10-3
clone_size: few
cdr3_aa: CAISVVGNTEAFF
cdr3_nt: TGTGCCATCAGTGTTGTGGGGAACACTGAAGCTTTCTTT

j_call: TRBJ2-1
d_call: .
v_call: TRBV24-1
clone_size: many
cdr3_aa: CATSDPTRGEQFF
cdr3_nt: TGTGCCACCAGTGACCCCACTAGAGGTGAGCAGTTCTTC

j_call: TRBJ2-7
d_call: TRBD1
v_call: TRBV13
clone_size: many
cdr3_aa: CASSFGTGGNEQYF
cdr3_nt: TGTGCCAGCAGCTTCGGGACAGGGGGAAACGAGCAGTACTTC

j_call: TRBJ2-1
d_call: .
v_call: TRBV5-1
clone_size: many
cdr3_aa: CASSLAEGGNEQFF
cdr3_nt: TGCGCCAGCAGCTTGGCCGAGGGGGGGAATGAGCAGTTCTTC